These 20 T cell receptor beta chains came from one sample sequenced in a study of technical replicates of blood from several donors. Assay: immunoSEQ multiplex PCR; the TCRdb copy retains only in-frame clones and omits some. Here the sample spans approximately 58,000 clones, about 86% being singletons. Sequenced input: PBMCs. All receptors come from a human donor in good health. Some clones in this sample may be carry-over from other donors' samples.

CDR3 protein: CASSHTGGTEAFF. The DNA for the CDR3 is TGTGCCAGCAGCCATACAGGGGGCACTGAAGCTTTCTTT. The rearrangement links TRBV5-4 to TRBJ1-1, with 8 bases that match TRBD1. V lost 4 bases to trimming and J lost 4 bases; unmatched junction nucleotides: 3. Germline assignment: CDR1 SGHNT and CDR2 YYREEE (reference sequence). This CDR3 is built from 13 residues.

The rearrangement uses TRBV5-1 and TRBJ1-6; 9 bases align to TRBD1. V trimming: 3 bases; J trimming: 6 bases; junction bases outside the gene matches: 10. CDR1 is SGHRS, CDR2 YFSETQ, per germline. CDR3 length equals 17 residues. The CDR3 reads CASSSPTTGGGNSPLHF. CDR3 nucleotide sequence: TGCGCCAGCAGCTCACCAACGACAGGGGGTGGTAATTCACCCCTCCACTTT.

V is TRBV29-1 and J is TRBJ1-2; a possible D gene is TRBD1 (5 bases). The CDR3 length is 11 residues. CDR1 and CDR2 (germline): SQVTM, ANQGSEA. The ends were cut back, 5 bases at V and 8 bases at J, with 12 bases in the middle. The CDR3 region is CSVTGTQGYTF. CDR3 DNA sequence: TGCAGCGTTACCGGGACTCAAGGCTACACCTTC.

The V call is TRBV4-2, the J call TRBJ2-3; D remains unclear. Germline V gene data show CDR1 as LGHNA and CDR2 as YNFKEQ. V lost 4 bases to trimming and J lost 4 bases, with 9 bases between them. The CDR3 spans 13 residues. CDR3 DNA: TGTGCCAGCAGCCTTACAGTTTCAGATACGCAGTATTTT. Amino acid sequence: CASSLTVSDTQYF.

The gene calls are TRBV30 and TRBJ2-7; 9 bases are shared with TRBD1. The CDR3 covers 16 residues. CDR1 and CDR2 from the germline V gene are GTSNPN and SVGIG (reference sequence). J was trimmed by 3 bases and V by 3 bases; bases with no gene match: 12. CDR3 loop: CAWRRRYRDRVYEQYF. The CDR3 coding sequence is TGTGCCTGGAGGCGAAGGTACCGGGACAGGGTCTACGAGCAGTACTTC.

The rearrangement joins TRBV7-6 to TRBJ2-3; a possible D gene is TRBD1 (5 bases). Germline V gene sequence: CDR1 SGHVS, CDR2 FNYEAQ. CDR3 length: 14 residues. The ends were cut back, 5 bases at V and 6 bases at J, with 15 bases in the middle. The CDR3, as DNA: TGTGCCAGCAGCCCAACCCCAGGGTTGGATACGCAGTATTTT. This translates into CASSPTPGLDTQYF.

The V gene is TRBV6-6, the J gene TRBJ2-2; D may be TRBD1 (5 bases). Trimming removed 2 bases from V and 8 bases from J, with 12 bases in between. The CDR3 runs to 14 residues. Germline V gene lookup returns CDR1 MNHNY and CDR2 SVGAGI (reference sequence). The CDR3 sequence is CASSYVRVSGELFF. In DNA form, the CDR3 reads TGTGCCAGCAGTTACGTCAGGGTATCAGGGGAGCTGTTTTTT.

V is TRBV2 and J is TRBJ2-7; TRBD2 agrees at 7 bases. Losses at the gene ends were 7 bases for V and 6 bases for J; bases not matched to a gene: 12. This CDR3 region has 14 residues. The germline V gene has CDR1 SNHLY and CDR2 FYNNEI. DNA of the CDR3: TGTGCCAGCATTCTGACTAGCTCCTCTTCCGAGCAGTACTTC. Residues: CASILTSSSSEQYF.

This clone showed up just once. As DNA, the CDR3 is TGTGCCAGCAGGAACTTTGGCCAAGAGACCCAGTACTTC. Translated, it gives CASRNFGQETQYF. The J gene is TRBJ2-5, the V gene TRBV27; D not certain. This CDR3 spans 13 amino acids. The ends were cut back, 6 bases at V and 1 base at J, with 9 bases in the middle. Germline CDR1 reads MNHEY; CDR2 reads SMNVEV (reference sequence).

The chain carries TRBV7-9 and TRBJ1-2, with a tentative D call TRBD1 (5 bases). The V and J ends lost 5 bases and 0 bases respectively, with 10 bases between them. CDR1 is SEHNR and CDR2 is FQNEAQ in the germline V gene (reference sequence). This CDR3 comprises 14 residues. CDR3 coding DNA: TGTGCCAGCAGCATGGACACGACTAACTATGGCTACACCTTC. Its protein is CASSMDTTNYGYTF.

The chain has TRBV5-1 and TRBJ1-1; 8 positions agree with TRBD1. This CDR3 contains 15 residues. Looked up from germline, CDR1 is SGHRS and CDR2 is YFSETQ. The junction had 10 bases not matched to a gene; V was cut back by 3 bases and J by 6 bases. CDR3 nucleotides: TGCGCCAGCAGCTACGGACAGGGAGGATCCGCTGAAGCTTTCTTT. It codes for CASSYGQGGSAEAFF. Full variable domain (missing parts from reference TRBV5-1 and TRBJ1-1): KAGVTQTPRYLIKTRGQQVTLSCSPISGHRSVSWYQQTPGQGLQFLFEYFSETQRNKGNFPGRFSGRQFSNSRSEMNVSTLELGDSALYLCASSYGQGGSAEAFFGQGTRLTVV.

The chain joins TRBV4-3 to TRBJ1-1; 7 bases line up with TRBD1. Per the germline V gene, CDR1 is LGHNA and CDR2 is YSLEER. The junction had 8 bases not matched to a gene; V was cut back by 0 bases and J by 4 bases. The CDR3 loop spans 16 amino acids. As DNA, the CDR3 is TGCGCCAGCAGCCAAGACCGTCTTCAGGGGGGCACTGAAGCTTTCTTT. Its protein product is CASSQDRLQGGTEAFF.

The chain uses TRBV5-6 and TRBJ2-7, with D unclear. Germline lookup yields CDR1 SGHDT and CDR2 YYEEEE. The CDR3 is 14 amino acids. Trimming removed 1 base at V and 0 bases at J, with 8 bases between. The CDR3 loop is CASSLYSLSYEQYF. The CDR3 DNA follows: TGTGCCAGCAGCTTGTATTCCCTCTCCTACGAGCAGTACTTC.

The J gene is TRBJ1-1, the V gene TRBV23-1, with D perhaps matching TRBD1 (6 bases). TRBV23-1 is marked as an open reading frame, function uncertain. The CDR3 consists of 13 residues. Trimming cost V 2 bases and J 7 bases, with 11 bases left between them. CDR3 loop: CASSQETGCEAFF. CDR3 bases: TGCGCCAGCAGTCAAGAGACAGGATGTGAAGCTTTCTTT.

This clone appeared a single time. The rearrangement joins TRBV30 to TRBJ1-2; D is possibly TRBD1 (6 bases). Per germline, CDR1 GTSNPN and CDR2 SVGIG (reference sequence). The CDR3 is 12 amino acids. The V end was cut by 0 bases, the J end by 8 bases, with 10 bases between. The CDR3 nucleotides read TGTGCCTGGAGTGTAGTCAGGGGAGGCTACACCTTC. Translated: CAWSVVRGGYTF.

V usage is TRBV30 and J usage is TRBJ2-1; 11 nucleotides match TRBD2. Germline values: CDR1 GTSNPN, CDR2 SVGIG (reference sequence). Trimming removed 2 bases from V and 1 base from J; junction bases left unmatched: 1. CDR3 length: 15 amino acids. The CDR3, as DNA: TGTGCCTGGAGTTCTAGCGGGAGGTCCTACAATGAGCAGTTCTTC. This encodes CAWSSSGRSYNEQFF.

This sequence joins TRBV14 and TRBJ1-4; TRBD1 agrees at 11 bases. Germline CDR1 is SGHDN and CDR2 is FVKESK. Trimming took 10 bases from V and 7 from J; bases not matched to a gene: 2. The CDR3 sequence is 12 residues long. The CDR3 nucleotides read TGTGCCACCGGGACAGGGGGTGAAAAACTGTTTTTT. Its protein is CATGTGGEKLFF.

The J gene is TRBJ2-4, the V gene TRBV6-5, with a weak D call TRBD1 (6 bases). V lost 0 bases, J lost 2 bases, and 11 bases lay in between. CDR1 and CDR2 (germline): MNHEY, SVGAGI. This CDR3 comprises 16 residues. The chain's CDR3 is CASSYSYQGTKNIQYF. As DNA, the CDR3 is TGTGCCAGCAGTTACTCATATCAGGGGACCAAAAACATTCAGTACTTC.

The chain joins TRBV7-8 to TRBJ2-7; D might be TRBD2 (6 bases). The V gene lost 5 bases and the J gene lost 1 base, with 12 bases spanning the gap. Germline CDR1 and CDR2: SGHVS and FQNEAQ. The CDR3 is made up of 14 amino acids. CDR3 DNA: TGTGCCAGCAGCCCACGGGAGACTTCCTACGAGCAGTACTTC. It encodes CASSPRETSYEQYF.

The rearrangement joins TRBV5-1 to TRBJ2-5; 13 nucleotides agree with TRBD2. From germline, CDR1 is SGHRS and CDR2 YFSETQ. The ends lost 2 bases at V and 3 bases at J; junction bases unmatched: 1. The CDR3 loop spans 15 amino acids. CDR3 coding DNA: TGCGCCAGCAGCTTAGGACTAGCGGGGGAAGAGACCCAGTACTTC. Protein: CASSLGLAGEETQYF.